This is a list of T cell receptor beta chains from one sample in a study of CD8 T cells in ankylosing spondylitis. One entry per CDR3 protein results from TCRdb running MiXCR on the 5' RACE reads. Of a few hundred thousand distinct CDR3 sequences listed, more than 20% were seen once; the top ten hold about 17%. The source material was blood, either unsorted or a sorted T cell fraction (not recorded which). The receptors originated from a male donor with ankylosing spondylitis. The CDR3 runs from the conserved cysteine through the conserved F or W. A D gene is named only where the DNA matches it firmly. Some rows have no size entry. The others give once, few or many, or a class for an expanded clone.

CDR3aa: CASSLSGGGNTIYF; CDR3nt: TGTGCCAGCAGCCTAAGTGGCGGTGGAAACACCATATATTTT; abundance: -; j_gene: TRBJ1-3; d_gene: -; v_gene: TRBV3-1
CDR3aa: CASTGELDTQYF; CDR3nt: TGTGCCAGCACCGGGGAGTTGGATACGCAGTATTTT; abundance: few; j_gene: TRBJ2-3; d_gene: -; v_gene: TRBV28
CDR3aa: CASRPNRGEGNQPQHF; CDR3nt: TGTGCCAGCCGACCTAACAGGGGGGAAGGCAATCAGCCCCAGCATTTT; abundance: few; j_gene: TRBJ1-5; d_gene: TRBD1; v_gene: TRBV27
CDR3aa: CSASRGDRVVEKLFF; CDR3nt: TGCAGTGCTAGCCGAGGGGACAGGGTAGTTGAAAAACTGTTTTTT; abundance: -; j_gene: TRBJ1-4; d_gene: TRBD1; v_gene: TRBV20-1
CDR3aa: CASSWGGPYEQYF; CDR3nt: TGTGCCAGCAGCTGGGGGGGACCCTACGAGCAGTACTTC; abundance: -; j_gene: TRBJ2-7; d_gene: TRBD2; v_gene: TRBV11-2
CDR3aa: CASSLYAPGTVFNEQFF; CDR3nt: TGTGCCAGCAGCTTATACGCACCCGGGACAGTGTTCAATGAGCAGTTCTTC; abundance: -; j_gene: TRBJ2-1; d_gene: TRBD1; v_gene: TRBV6-5
CDR3aa: CASSLYVNEKLFF; CDR3nt: TGTGCCAGCAGCTTGTATGTGAATGAAAAACTGTTTTTT; abundance: few; j_gene: TRBJ1-4; d_gene: -; v_gene: TRBV5-8
CDR3aa: CSTPDNRKTQYF; CDR3nt: TGCAGTACCCCGGACAATCGAAAGACCCAGTACTTC; abundance: -; j_gene: TRBJ2-5; d_gene: -; v_gene: TRBV20-1
CDR3aa: CASSRGRANEQYF; CDR3nt: TGTGCCAGCTCACGGGGCCGCGCAAACGAGCAGTACTTC; abundance: -; j_gene: TRBJ2-7; d_gene: -; v_gene: TRBV18
CDR3aa: CASRGRIQETQYF; CDR3nt: TGTGCCAGCAGAGGACGGATCCAAGAGACCCAGTACTTC; abundance: -; j_gene: TRBJ2-5; d_gene: -; v_gene: TRBV28
CDR3aa: CASSQDAPMTGELFF; CDR3nt: TGCGCCAGCAGCCAAGATGCTCCCATGACCGGGGAGCTGTTTTTT; abundance: -; j_gene: TRBJ2-2; d_gene: -; v_gene: TRBV4-3
CDR3aa: CASSLTAQDSYEQYF; CDR3nt: TGTGCCAGCAGCTTAACTGCACAGGACTCCTACGAGCAGTACTTC; abundance: -; j_gene: TRBJ2-7; d_gene: -; v_gene: TRBV7-3
CDR3aa: CASSLGTGLQETQYF; CDR3nt: TGTGCCAGCAGCTTAGGGACAGGCCTTCAAGAGACCCAGTACTTC; abundance: -; j_gene: TRBJ2-5; d_gene: TRBD1; v_gene: TRBV11-2
CDR3aa: CASSYSTDSFSKLFF; CDR3nt: TGTGCCAGCAGTTACTCGACGGATTCTTTTAGTAAACTGTTTTTT; abundance: few; j_gene: TRBJ1-4; d_gene: -; v_gene: TRBV6-5
CDR3aa: CSVTRARETQYF; CDR3nt: TGCAGCGTTACGCGGGCCCGGGAGACCCAGTACTTC; abundance: many; j_gene: TRBJ2-5; d_gene: -; v_gene: TRBV29-1
CDR3aa: CASSFLTGGHQETQYF; CDR3nt: TGCGCCAGCAGCTTTTTGACAGGGGGCCACCAAGAGACCCAGTACTTC; abundance: few; j_gene: TRBJ2-5; d_gene: TRBD1; v_gene: TRBV5-1
CDR3aa: CASREQETQYF; CDR3nt: TGTGCCAGCAGGGAACAAGAGACCCAGTACTTC; abundance: few; j_gene: TRBJ2-5; d_gene: -; v_gene: TRBV27
CDR3aa: CASSLAGAFSGANVLTF; CDR3nt: TGTGCCAGCAGCTTAGCAGGAGCATTCTCTGGGGCCAACGTCCTGACTTTC; abundance: -; j_gene: TRBJ2-6; d_gene: -; v_gene: TRBV11-2
CDR3aa: CASSRSGQGSYEQYF; CDR3nt: TGTGCCAGCAGTCGCTCAGGACAGGGATCCTACGAGCAGTACTTC; abundance: few; j_gene: TRBJ2-7; d_gene: TRBD1; v_gene: TRBV6-1
CDR3aa: CASALGAAHYSYNSPLHF; CDR3nt: TGTGCCAGCGCCCTCGGGGCAGCTCATTACTCCTATAATTCACCCCTCCACTTT; abundance: -; j_gene: TRBJ1-6; d_gene: -; v_gene: TRBV6-1
CDR3aa: CAASEVADTQYF; CDR3nt: TGTGCCGCCTCCGAGGTGGCAGATACGCAGTATTTT; abundance: -; j_gene: TRBJ2-3; d_gene: -; v_gene: TRBV28
CDR3aa: CASSPIGQGYGYTF; CDR3nt: TGTGCCAGCAGCCCTATTGGACAGGGCTATGGCTACACCTTC; abundance: few; j_gene: TRBJ1-2; d_gene: TRBD1; v_gene: TRBV12-3/TRBV12-4
CDR3aa: CASSLEGSHQPQHF; CDR3nt: TGCGCCAGCAGCTTGGAGGGGAGCCATCAGCCCCAGCATTTT; abundance: many; j_gene: TRBJ1-5; d_gene: -; v_gene: TRBV5-1
CDR3aa: CASAGEYTGELFF; CDR3nt: TGTGCCAGCGCCGGCGAGTACACCGGGGAGCTGTTTTTT; abundance: -; j_gene: TRBJ2-2; d_gene: -; v_gene: TRBV14
CDR3aa: CASSQGPEAFF; CDR3nt: TGTGCCAGCAGTCAGGGGCCTGAAGCTTTCTTT; abundance: -; j_gene: TRBJ1-1; d_gene: -; v_gene: TRBV6-5
CDR3aa: CASSFLKLAGVRETQYF; CDR3nt: TGTGCCAGCAGTTTCCTGAAACTAGCGGGAGTTAGGGAGACCCAGTACTTC; abundance: few; j_gene: TRBJ2-5; d_gene: TRBD2; v_gene: TRBV27
CDR3aa: CASSRQYTGELFF; CDR3nt: TGTGCCAGCAGTAGGCAGTACACCGGGGAGCTGTTTTTT; abundance: -; j_gene: TRBJ2-2; d_gene: -; v_gene: TRBV6-2/TRBV6-3
CDR3aa: CATSSGSDWQETQYF; CDR3nt: TGTGCCACCAGCAGCGGGAGCGATTGGCAAGAGACCCAGTACTTC; abundance: few; j_gene: TRBJ2-5; d_gene: TRBD2; v_gene: TRBV2
CDR3aa: CSAVTFGAGEDTQYF; CDR3nt: TGCAGTGCTGTTACGTTCGGAGCGGGAGAGGATACGCAGTATTTT; abundance: -; j_gene: TRBJ2-3; d_gene: TRBD2; v_gene: TRBV20-1
CDR3aa: CASTLNSGGGTDTQYF; CDR3nt: TGTGCCAGCACCCTTAATAGCGGGGGCGGCACAGATACGCAGTATTTT; abundance: -; j_gene: TRBJ2-3; d_gene: TRBD2; v_gene: TRBV28
CDR3aa: CASTPSWGGASVSDTQYF; CDR3nt: TGCGCCAGCACCCCCTCGTGGGGGGGGGCGAGTGTTTCAGATACGCAGTATTTT; abundance: -; j_gene: TRBJ2-3; d_gene: -; v_gene: TRBV5-1
CDR3aa: CASSQGSGGIGELFF; CDR3nt: TGTGCCAGCAGCCAAGGATCCGGTGGGATCGGGGAGCTGTTTTTT; abundance: -; j_gene: TRBJ2-2; d_gene: -; v_gene: TRBV3-1
CDR3aa: CASTLVGGMDYEQYF; CDR3nt: TGTGCCAGCACTCTAGTTGGCGGAATGGACTACGAGCAGTACTTC; abundance: -; j_gene: TRBJ2-7; d_gene: -; v_gene: TRBV7-2
CDR3aa: CASSLSVSGELFF; CDR3nt: TGTGCCAGCAGCCTCTCGGTCTCCGGGGAGCTGTTTTTT; abundance: -; j_gene: TRBJ2-2; d_gene: -; v_gene: TRBV14
CDR3aa: CASSLAGDVNEQFF; CDR3nt: TGCGCCAGCAGCCTAGCGGGAGATGTCAATGAGCAGTTCTTC; abundance: few; j_gene: TRBJ2-1; d_gene: TRBD2; v_gene: TRBV5-1
CDR3aa: CASSLGDRPNEQFF; CDR3nt: TGTGCCAGCAGCTTGGGCGACAGGCCCAATGAGCAGTTCTTC; abundance: -; j_gene: TRBJ2-1; d_gene: -; v_gene: TRBV7-2
CDR3aa: CASSQARGKPQHF; CDR3nt: TGTGCCAGCAGCCAAGCGAGGGGAAAGCCCCAGCATTTT; abundance: few; j_gene: TRBJ1-5; d_gene: -; v_gene: TRBV3-1
CDR3aa: CASSIAGDEQYF; CDR3nt: TGTGCCTCTAGTATTGCGGGGGACGAGCAGTACTTC; abundance: -; j_gene: TRBJ2-7; d_gene: TRBD2; v_gene: TRBV19
CDR3aa: CASSTFRDRGFNEQFF; CDR3nt: TGTGCCAGCAGCACATTCCGGGACAGGGGGTTCAATGAGCAGTTCTTC; abundance: once; j_gene: TRBJ2-1; d_gene: -; v_gene: TRBV21-1
CDR3aa: CASSSGRGLPSETQYF; CDR3nt: TGTGCCAGCAGTTCTGGGAGGGGCCTCCCATCAGAGACCCAGTACTTC; abundance: -; j_gene: TRBJ2-5; d_gene: TRBD2; v_gene: TRBV6-5
CDR3aa: CASSQATGSTDTQYF; CDR3nt: TGCGCCAGCAGCCAGGCGACAGGGAGCACAGATACGCAGTATTTT; abundance: few; j_gene: TRBJ2-3; d_gene: TRBD1; v_gene: TRBV5-1
CDR3aa: CASSFGFAGGDEQFF; CDR3nt: TGCGCCAGCAGCTTTGGGTTTGCGGGAGGAGATGAGCAGTTCTTC; abundance: many; j_gene: TRBJ2-1; d_gene: TRBD2; v_gene: TRBV5-1
CDR3aa: CSVSNLGTDTQYF; CDR3nt: TGCAGCGTCAGCAATCTGGGCACAGATACGCAGTATTTT; abundance: few; j_gene: TRBJ2-3; d_gene: -; v_gene: TRBV29-1
CDR3aa: CASSLVVASGEQFF; CDR3nt: TGTGCCAGCAGTTTAGTGGTTGCCTCGGGGGAGCAGTTCTTC; abundance: -; j_gene: TRBJ2-1; d_gene: -; v_gene: TRBV12-3/TRBV12-4
CDR3aa: CSASWRDGTDTQYF; CDR3nt: TGCAGTGCTAGTTGGCGGGATGGCACAGATACGCAGTATTTT; abundance: -; j_gene: TRBJ2-3; d_gene: -; v_gene: TRBV20-1
CDR3aa: CASSLSRLTNEKLFF; CDR3nt: TGCGCCAGCAGCTTGTCGAGGTTAACTAATGAAAAACTGTTTTTT; abundance: few; j_gene: TRBJ1-4; d_gene: -; v_gene: TRBV5-1
CDR3aa: CASSAATGSEVVF; CDR3nt: TGTGCCAGCAGCGCTGCGACAGGGTCCGAGGTGGTCTTC; abundance: -; j_gene: TRBJ2-1; d_gene: TRBD1; v_gene: TRBV7-9